The 25 T cell receptor beta chains in this list originate from one sample, sequenced in a study of T-cell reconstitution after alpha-beta-depleted transplantation in children. As it was prepared, the TCRbeta library received unique molecular identifiers. One entry per CDR3 protein, called by TCRdb with MiXCR from the PCR reads. The data hold about a million distinct CDR3 sequences, with less than 30% observed a single time. The sample was PBMCs, mostly from graft donor cells, taken 360 days after TCRalphabeta/CD19-depleted stem cell transplant. These receptors were taken from a boy in the first two years of life who had a stem cell transplant for SCID, so the T cells may come from the graft donor.

The V and J genes are TRBV5-4 and TRBJ2-5, with a possible D match to TRBD1 (5 bases). The CDR3 is 16 amino acids. Germline V gene sequence: CDR1 SGHNT, CDR2 YYREEE (reference sequence). V was cut by 4 bases and J by 5 bases, with 21 bases left in between. The DNA for the CDR3 is TGTGCCAGCAGCGGCGGCCAGGGTAGAGTGTGGGAGACCCAGTACTTC. Translating it yields CASSGGQGRVWETQYF.

The gene calls are TRBV11-2 and TRBJ2-2; 8 bases agree with TRBD2. Trimming took 0 bases from V and 1 from J; bases not matched to a gene: 7. CDR3 length equals 18 residues. Germline CDR1 SGHAT, CDR2 FQNNGV. CDR3 nucleotides: TGTGCCAGCAGCTTAGACAGGTGGCTAGCGGGGAACACCGGGGAGCTGTTTTTT. Its protein product is CASSLDRWLAGNTGELFF. Supplemented by reference TRBV11-2 and TRBJ2-2, the full variable domain reads EAGVAQSPRYKIIEKRQSVAFWCNPISGHATLYWYQQILGQGPKLLIQFQNNGVVDDSQLPKDRFSAERLKGVDSTLKIQPAKLEDSAVYLCASSLDRWLAGNTGELFFGEGSRLTVL.

The sample holds a few counts of this clonotype. The V call is TRBV7-9, the J call TRBJ2-5; D could derive from TRBD1 or TRBD2 (5 bases each). CDR3 length: 14 amino acids. Trimming took off 2 bases at V and 3 bases at J, with 10 bases between the two ends. Germline V gives CDR1 SEHNR, CDR2 FQNEAQ (reference sequence). CDR3 loop: CASSLWDGKETQYF. The CDR3 coding sequence is TGTGCCAGCAGCTTATGGGACGGCAAAGAGACCCAGTACTTC. The full variable domain, its missing parts supplied by reference TRBV7-9 and TRBJ2-5, is DTGVSQNPRHKITKRGQNVTFRCDPISEHNRLYWYRQTLGQGPEFLTYFQNEAQLEKSRLLSDRFSAERPKGSFSTLEIQRTEQGDSAMYLCASSLWDGKETQYFGPGTRLLVL.

The rearrangement links TRBV7-6 to TRBJ2-1, with TRBD1 identical over 8 bases. The germline CDR1 and CDR2 sequences are SGHVS and FNYEAQ. V was clipped by 4 bases and J by 1 base; unmatched bases: 6. The CDR3 totals 16 residues. CDR3 nucleotides: TGTGCCAGCAGCTCTTCGACAGGGGCGTCCTACAATGAGCAGTTCTTC. Amino acid sequence: CASSSSTGASYNEQFF.

The CDR3, as DNA: TGTGCCAGCAGTTTAGTAGGGGGGAGGGGGTACTTC. Its translation is CASSLVGGRGYF. V gene TRBV12-3 or TRBV12-4 combines with J gene TRBJ2-5; a weak D match, TRBD2 (7 bases). The CDR3 loop spans 12 amino acids. V lost 1 base and J lost 13, with 13 bases in between.

The chain is built from TRBV5-1 and TRBJ2-1; D not certain. There are 14 residues in the CDR3. V was cut by 0 bases and J by 4 bases, with 8 bases left in between. Germline V CDR1 and CDR2: SGHRS, YFSETQ. The CDR3 nucleotides are TGCGCCAGCAGCTTGGATCTCGGTTACAATGAGCAGTTCTTC. It codes for CASSLDLGYNEQFF.

The sample holds a few counts of this clonotype. The chain links TRBV12-3 or TRBV12-4 to TRBJ2-1; TRBD1 is a possible D gene (6 bases). V gave up 6 bases and J gave up 4 bases, with 10 bases separating them. CDR3 length: 13 amino acids. CDR3 DNA sequence: TGTGCCAGCAGCCGGACAGAATACAATGAGCAGTTCTTC. Translating gives CASSRTEYNEQFF.

Only a few counts were recorded for this clonotype. The DNA of the CDR3 is TGCGCCAGCAGAGCAGGTGTTGTGGGGGTTAGTGAGCAGTTCTTC. Protein sequence: CASRAGVVGVSEQFF. The chain combines TRBV5-1 with TRBJ2-1; D is perhaps TRBD1 or TRBD2 (5 bases each). The CDR3 is made up of 15 amino acids. V lost 5 bases to trimming and J lost 9 bases, with 21 bases between them. CDR1 is SGHRS, CDR2 YFSETQ, per germline.

In regard to this clonotype: At one boundary the junction diverges from the germline segment, which might be a read error. The chain employs TRBV12-3 or TRBV12-4 and TRBJ2-5; no clear D gene. The CDR3 runs 14 residues. The CDR3 nucleotides read TGTGCCAGCAGTTTAGGACTTTCGGTGGAGACCCAGAACTTC. Translating gives CASSLGLSVETQNF.

This clonotype has ten or more counts. The V gene is TRBV6-5, the J gene TRBJ1-1; D call uncertain. V dropped 0 bases and J dropped 0 bases, with 8 bases sitting between them. The germline gives CDR1 MNHEY, CDR2 SVGAGI. The CDR3 consists of 15 residues. CDR3 loop: CASSYSNRMNTEAFF. The CDR3 DNA reads as TGTGCCAGCAGTTACTCGAACAGAATGAACACTGAAGCTTTCTTT.

J is TRBJ2-5 and V is TRBV2; D assignment may be TRBD1 or TRBD2 (6 bases each). Germline V gene data show CDR1 as SNHLY and CDR2 as FYNNEI. V was cut by 7 bases and J by 4 bases, with 19 bases left in between. The CDR3 contains 15 residues. DNA for the CDR3: TGTGCCAGCACGGACAGAGGGCTGGGGGGAGAGACCCAGTACTTC. Encoded protein: CASTDRGLGGETQYF.

The chain's CDR3 is CSARTGSSSSNQPQHF. CDR3 nucleotide sequence: TGCAGTGCTAGGACAGGGAGCTCCTCTAGCAATCAGCCCCAGCATTTT. The chain carries TRBV20-1 and TRBJ1-5, with 7 bases identical to TRBD1. V shed 3 bases and J 0 bases; nucleotides not matched to a gene: 8. Germline-derived CDR1 and CDR2 are DFQATT and SNEGSKA (reference sequence). This CDR3 has 16 residues.

This clonotype was detected a few times. The V and J genes are TRBV29-1 and TRBJ2-5; the D is unclear. This CDR3 spans 11 amino acids. V was pared by 7 bases and J by 5 bases, with 11 bases between. Germline CDR1 SQVTM, CDR2 ANQGSEA. The DNA for the CDR3 is TGCAGCGGCCGGACGGCGGAGACCCAGTACTTC. This sequence encodes CSGRTAETQYF.

The V gene is TRBV4-1, the J gene TRBJ2-3; 11 bases are a match to TRBD2. The trim removed 3 bases at V and 8 bases at J, leaving 13 bases unmatched. The CDR3 is made up of 17 amino acids. The germline CDR1 and CDR2 sequences are MGHRA and YSYEKL. CDR3 sequence (DNA): TGCGCCAGCAGCCACGCCAGACTAGCGGGGAGCGGGTCTACGCAGTATTTT. Translated, it gives CASSHARLAGSGSTQYF.

This clonotype was seen more than once but under ten times. This chain joins TRBV4-1 and TRBJ2-6; TRBD2 agrees at 7 bases. Germline loops: CDR1 MGHRA, CDR2 YSYEKL. This CDR3 region has 17 residues. The J segment lost 1 base and the V segment lost 3 bases, leaving 6 bases of the junction unmatched. The CDR3 DNA is TGCGCCAGCAGCCAGGGACGGACTAGGTCTGGGGCCAACGTCCTGACTTTC. Its protein product is CASSQGRTRSGANVLTF.

This chain connects TRBV21-1 to TRBJ2-4. TRBV21-1 is flagged as a pseudogene. CDR3 length: 14 amino acids. The CDR3 is CAVLRSGAKNIQYF. CDR3 DNA sequence: TGTGCCGTCCTCAGATCAGGAGCCAAAAACATTCAGTACTTC.

The chain carries TRBV7-8 and TRBJ2-3, with 14 positions matching TRBD2. J was trimmed by 2 bases and V by 5 bases; bases with no gene match: 9. The germline V gene encodes CDR1 SGHVS and CDR2 FQNEAQ. The CDR3 covers 18 residues. As DNA, the CDR3 is TGTGCCAGCAGCCCTGGGACTAGCGGGGGCCTTTACACAGATACGCAGTATTTT. As protein: CASSPGTSGGLYTDTQYF.

V usage is TRBV2 and J usage is TRBJ2-1; the match to TRBD1 covers 8 bases. With the DNA end fitting TRBJ2-7 better, the J assignment may be wrong. Looked up from germline, CDR1 is SNHLY and CDR2 is FYNNEI. CDR3 size: 15 residues. CDR3: CASTYSGQESYEQYF. The CDR3 nucleotides are TGTGCCAGTACGTATTCGGGACAGGAATCGTACGAGCAGTACTTC.

The rearrangement joins TRBV5-1 to TRBJ1-1, with D perhaps TRBD1 (6 bases). Per germline, CDR1 SGHRS and CDR2 YFSETQ. Trimming removed 0 bases at V and 0 bases at J, with 24 bases between. This CDR3 has 20 residues. The CDR3 is CASSLAGPSIRGDMNTEAFF. The CDR3 DNA reads TGCGCCAGCAGCTTGGCCGGTCCCTCCATCAGGGGCGACATGAACACTGAAGCTTTCTTT.

The chain combines TRBV12-3 or TRBV12-4 with TRBJ1-1; 8 bases line up with TRBD1. The CDR3 runs 17 residues. V was pared by 1 base and J by 1 base, with 8 bases of the junction left unmatched. This CDR3 is CASSLGSFGTGNTEAFF. In nucleotides, the CDR3 is TGTGCCAGCAGTTTAGGTTCGTTCGGGACAGGGAACACTGAAGCTTTCTTT.

The chain employs TRBV2 and TRBJ2-1; D gene unclear. The V gene's germline CDR1 is SNHLY and CDR2 FYNNEI. Trimming took 7 bases from V and 4 from J, leaving 5 bases between them. The CDR3 is made up of 11 amino acids. The CDR3 DNA is TGTGCCAGCATGCCTTACAATGAGCAGTTCTTC. Translation gives CASMPYNEQFF.

The rearrangement links TRBV28 to TRBJ2-1; TRBD2 matches 13 bases. Germline V lookup: CDR1 MDHEN, CDR2 SYDVKM. CDR3 size: 18 residues. Trimming removed 2 bases from V and 7 bases from J; junction bases left unmatched: 11. The CDR3 DNA is TGTGCCAGCAGTTTACTTCCGACTAGCGGGGGGTCGGATAATGAGCAGTTCTTC. Its protein is CASSLLPTSGGSDNEQFF.

The rearrangement links TRBV6-2 or TRBV6-3 to TRBJ2-1, with 8 bases matching TRBD1. V gave up 4 bases and J gave up 3 bases; unmatched junction bases: 8. CDR1 and CDR2 (germline): MNHEY, SVGEGT. This CDR3 has 16 residues. As DNA, the CDR3 is TGTGCCAGCAGTTCCCCCGCGACAGGGGACTACAATGAGCAGTTCTTC. Amino acid sequence: CASSSPATGDYNEQFF.

This clonotype was observed a handful of times. The rearrangement uses TRBV6-2 or TRBV6-3 and TRBJ1-1; no clear D. Looked up from germline, CDR1 is MNHEY and CDR2 is SVGEGT. The V end was cut by 6 bases, the J end by 2 bases, with 10 bases between. The CDR3 contains 13 residues. CDR3 nucleotide sequence: TGTGCCAGCAGCCTCAGTATTAACACTGAAGCTTTCTTT. Translated: CASSLSINTEAFF.

This clonotype was seen more than once but under ten times. This sequence joins TRBV10-2 and TRBJ2-1, with D perhaps matching TRBD2 (6 bases). This CDR3 spans 14 amino acids. CDR1 is WSHSY, CDR2 SAAADI, per germline. Trimming pared 0 bases from V and 6 bases from J, leaving 9 bases between. The CDR3 region is CASSESGTPNEQFF. The CDR3 nucleotides are TGCGCCAGCAGTGAGTCTGGGACTCCCAATGAGCAGTTCTTC.